Presented here are 12 T cell receptor beta chains from one specimen sequenced in a study of cytomegalovirus exposure and HLA in healthy donors. The assay was immunoSEQ multiplex PCR, and TCRdb's table has in-frame clones only and misses some. The sample yields more than 200,000 clones, roughly 88% seen once. The sequencing sample was made of PBMCs. These receptors all stem from a woman aged 25 to 39 in good health and CMV-seronegative.

The chain has TRBV7-9 and TRBJ2-2; 8 bases are a match to TRBD2. Trimming cost V 3 bases and J 1 base; bases outside gene matches: 7. Germline V gives CDR1 SEHNR, CDR2 FQNEAQ (reference sequence). CDR3 size: 17 residues. The CDR3 here is CASSLRYGRVNTGELFF. CDR3 in DNA: TGTGCCAGCAGCTTGAGATACGGGAGGGTGAACACCGGGGAGCTGTTTTTT.

CDR3 amino acids: CASSPGQGASDTQYF. CDR3 in DNA: TGTGCCAGCAGCCCGGGACAGGGGGCCTCAGATACGCAGTATTTT. This chain links TRBV6-5 with TRBJ2-3; 12 bases agree with TRBD1. V shed 6 bases and J 4 bases; nucleotides not matched to a gene: 5. The germline CDR1 and CDR2 sequences are MNHEY and SVGAGI. The CDR3 contains 15 residues.

The chain is built from TRBV5-1 and TRBJ2-7, with TRBD1 matching over 12 bases. V shed 2 bases and J 5 bases; nucleotides not matched to a gene: 11. This CDR3 contains 17 residues. The germline CDR1 and CDR2 sequences are SGHRS and YFSETQ. CDR3: CASSFSGTGGAGDEQYF. The CDR3 DNA is TGCGCCAGCAGCTTTTCCGGGACAGGGGGCGCGGGTGACGAGCAGTACTTC.

The chain is built from TRBV7-8 and TRBJ1-4; D is unresolved. The V gene lost 3 bases and the J gene lost 0 bases, with 11 bases spanning the gap. Per the germline V gene, CDR1 is SGHVS and CDR2 is FQNEAQ. This CDR3 contains 16 residues. In DNA, the CDR3 is TGTGCCAGCAGCTTTCTGAGTTCAGCAACTAATGAAAAACTGTTTTTT. It yields the protein CASSFLSSATNEKLFF. The full variable domain, rest sourced from reference TRBV7-8 and TRBJ1-4, is GAGVSQSPRYKVAKRGQDVALRCDPISGHVSLFWYQQALGQGPEFLTYFQNEAQLDKSGLPSDRFFAERPEGSVSTLKIQRTQQEDSAVYLCASSFLSSATNEKLFFGSGTQLSVL.

The chain couples TRBV7-9 to TRBJ2-5, with D perhaps TRBD2 (7 bases). Trimming took 2 bases from V and 4 from J, leaving 20 bases between them. The CDR3 runs to 17 residues. The V gene's germline CDR1 is SEHNR and CDR2 FQNEAQ (reference sequence). CDR3 loop: CASSLTLGWGGTETQYF. CDR3 nucleotides: TGTGCCAGCAGCTTAACTCTAGGGTGGGGGGGCACAGAGACCCAGTACTTC.

The rearrangement links TRBV6-6 to TRBJ2-1, with D unresolved. V shed 4 bases and J shed 8 bases, with 6 bases lying between them. This CDR3 has 11 amino acids. Per germline, CDR1 MNHNY and CDR2 SVGAGI (reference sequence). CDR3: CASSSGYEQFF. Written as DNA, the CDR3 is TGTGCCAGCAGTTCAGGTTATGAGCAGTTCTTC.

The V call is TRBV9, the J call TRBJ1-1, with D uncertain. The germline CDR1 and CDR2 sequences are SGDLS and YYNGEE. The CDR3 runs to 13 residues. Between the trimmed V and J ends, which lost 0 bases and 5 bases, there was a span of 8 bases. CDR3 sequence reads: CASSVDWRTEAFF. In nucleotides, the CDR3 is TGTGCCAGCAGCGTAGACTGGCGGACTGAAGCTTTCTTT.

This chain uses TRBV5-1 with TRBJ2-5, with 8 positions matching TRBD1. J was trimmed by 4 bases and V by 4 bases; bases with no gene match: 12. Germline V CDR1 and CDR2: SGHRS, YFSETQ. The CDR3 has 16 residues. CDR3 DNA sequence: TGCGCCAGCAGCAGGACCGGAGGACAGGGAGGAGAGACCCAGTACTTC. Protein: CASSRTGGQGGETQYF.

The chain employs TRBV6-4 and TRBJ2-5; D gene unclear. Looked up from germline, CDR1 is MRHNA and CDR2 is SNTAGT. CDR3 length equals 15 residues. Trimming took off 2 bases at V and 2 bases at J, with 12 bases between the two ends. CDR3 sequence (DNA): TGTGCCAGCAGTGACCCCCAACAGTTTCAAGAGACCCAGTACTTC. Protein product: CASSDPQQFQETQYF.

This clone has only a few counts. The chain joins TRBV25-1 to TRBJ1-2; the D gene is possibly TRBD1 (6 bases). The length of the CDR3 is 15 residues. The V and J ends lost 1 base and 3 bases respectively, with 12 bases between them. Germline values: CDR1 MGHDK, CDR2 SYGVNS. CDR3 in DNA: TGTGCCAGCAGTGAATCAGGGGAGTTGGACTATGGCTACACCTTC. Translating gives CASSESGELDYGYTF.

The chain links TRBV7-2 to TRBJ2-2; D call uncertain. The CDR3 runs 17 residues. Between the trimmed V and J ends, which lost 5 bases and 0 bases, there was a span of 16 bases. Germline V gives CDR1 SGHTA, CDR2 FQGNSA. CDR3 nucleotides: TGTGCCAGCAGCCCCCCTTTATTGGACGCGAACACCGGGGAGCTGTTTTTT. Residues: CASSPPLLDANTGELFF.

For the CDR3, the DNA is TGTGCCAGCAGCTTTACAGGGGAAGAGACCCAGTACTTC. The encoded protein is CASSFTGEETQYF. The J gene is TRBJ2-5, the V gene TRBV5-4; TRBD1 matches 7 bases. Germline CDR1 reads SGHNT; CDR2 reads YYREEE (reference sequence). Trimming took 2 bases from V and 3 from J; bases not matched to a gene: 1. CDR3 length equals 13 residues.